What follows is one T cell receptor beta chain and its context. The antigen is unknown. The data were taken from a study of OX40 agonist ivuxolimab in advanced cancers. Produced via immunoSEQ multiplex PCR; TCRdb's table is partial and in-frame only. This table holds over 80,000 clones, approximately 87% found once. The V end was cut by 5 bases, the J end by 0 bases, with 8 bases between. CDR3 length equals 14 residues. Germline CDR1 is MGHDK and CDR2 is SYGVNS. Regarding the study as a whole: Clonal expansion by week 6 occurred in CD4+ and CD8+ blood T cells (at 0.1 to 3.0 mg/kg).

Sequencing used CD4+ or CD8+ T cells sorted from blood, obtained in a trial of the OX40 agonist ivuxolimab. This clonotype was obtained from an adult with an advanced solid tumor such as melanoma, head and neck, liver or kidney cancer. The chain employs TRBV25-1 and TRBJ1-5; D uncertain. As DNA, the CDR3 is TGTGCCAGCAGTTCAAGTTATAGCAATCAGCCCCAGCATTTT. This gives the protein CASSSSYSNQPQHF.